Listed below are T cell receptor beta chains from one sample, sequenced in a study of response to subunit inactivated influenza vaccine. MiXCR was run by TCRdb on the RT-PCR reads, yielding one entry per CDR3 protein. The sample lists 500,000 to 650,000 distinct CDR3 sequences; 6% to 9% were seen once. The source material was PBMCs from blood, sampled around 25 months after vaccination. These receptors were collected from a man between 50 and 69 years old who received an inactivated influenza vaccine. Both conserved end residues are part of each CDR3. The D gene is left open where the match is weak. Clone size, where shown, is once, few, many, or a class for clones that have expanded.

>TRBV9|TRBD2|TRBJ2-5|few
CASSVVPAGNKETQYF
>TRBV4-3|TRBD2|TRBJ2-1|many
CASSQDPGLAVFGQFF
>TRBV15|-|TRBJ1-4|-
CATSRRQNEKLFF
>TRBV20-1|TRBD2|TRBJ2-7|-
CSALAGGEQYF
>TRBV15|TRBD2|TRBJ2-2|many
CATSWGLAGGAGELFF
>TRBV6-6|-|TRBJ2-1|-
CASSPVGGVEQFF
>TRBV29-1|-|TRBJ2-5|-
CSVGRQNIQETQYF
>TRBV12-3/TRBV12-4|-|TRBJ1-1|many
CASRVGSTEAFF
>TRBV2|TRBD1|TRBJ1-5|many
CASRGTGSNQPQHF
>TRBV5-1|TRBD2|TRBJ2-3|many
CASSLDSGSDTQYF
>TRBV18|TRBD2|TRBJ2-3|-
CASSPSLAGVTDTQYF
>TRBV5-1|-|TRBJ2-7|few
CASSVMDGYEQYF
>TRBV18|TRBD2|TRBJ2-3|few
CASSPPTSLGRDTQYF
>TRBV3-1|-|TRBJ2-1|few
CASAAGPGLSNEQFF
>TRBV2|-|TRBJ2-6|-
CASTPRVSGANVLTF
>TRBV10-3|-|TRBJ1-5|many
CALRGQWVDDQPQHF
>TRBV20-1|-|TRBJ1-3|few
CSASTGLISGNTIYF
>TRBV20-1|TRBD2|TRBJ2-1|few
CSAGTSRNYNEQFF
>TRBV12-3/TRBV12-4|-|TRBJ1-5|-
CASSPLQGNQPQHF
>TRBV4-2|-|TRBJ1-5|-
CASRHRRDRIIQPQHF
>TRBV4-1|-|TRBJ1-1|few
CASSQVQGRRTTEAFF
>TRBV11-2|-|TRBJ2-1|few
CASSLGPGGPYNEQFF
>TRBV12-3/TRBV12-4|-|TRBJ1-1|-
CASSFRGQVNSAEAFF
>TRBV20-1|TRBD1|TRBJ1-5|-
CSAREAGTGGNRQPQHF
>TRBV11-2|-|TRBJ1-2|-
CASSQIAAYGYTF
>TRBV12-3/TRBV12-4|-|TRBJ1-5|-
CASSRGRAMNQPQHF
>TRBV20-1|-|TRBJ2-7|few
CSAQRRVDEQYF
>TRBV5-6|-|TRBJ2-1|-
CASSWAGTYNEQFF
>TRBV6-5|-|TRBJ1-4|few
CASSPRGEKLFF
>TRBV12-3/TRBV12-4|-|TRBJ1-3|-
CASSLDRRLGNTIYF
>TRBV5-1|-|TRBJ1-4|-
CASSLAASGAGEKLFF
>TRBV4-3|TRBD1|TRBJ2-5|many
CASSPQWDRGPETQYF
>TRBV5-1|TRBD2|TRBJ2-7|many
CASSLVGLSRQYF
>TRBV7-2|-|TRBJ2-3|few
CASSLVWRSSTDTQYF
>TRBV11-3|TRBD2|TRBJ2-1|many
CASSSSGLAVYNEQFF
>TRBV27|TRBD2|TRBJ2-1|-
CASSTSGGPSEQFF
>TRBV6-2/TRBV6-3|TRBD2|TRBJ2-1|few
CATGLVSYNEQFF
>TRBV20-1|-|TRBJ1-4|few
CSARDSRGLTNEKLFF
>TRBV4-3|TRBD2|TRBJ2-3|-
CASSQTLGGSTDTQYF
>TRBV9|TRBD2|TRBJ2-2|-
CASSGLISGGAIGELFF
>TRBV5-1|-|TRBJ2-2|many
CASSLAGITGELFF
>TRBV2|TRBD2|TRBJ2-3|few
CASSVKREGQGDTQYF
>TRBV19|TRBD1|TRBJ2-1|-
CASSPDRGTYNEQFF
>TRBV12-3/TRBV12-4|-|TRBJ1-3|many
CASSLASPWGNTIYF
>TRBV3-1|-|TRBJ2-5|-
CASSQVVETQYF
>TRBV6-1|-|TRBJ2-7|many
CASSKHQGREQYF
>TRBV6-6|-|TRBJ1-4|-
CASSRDTTEKLFF
>TRBV4-3|TRBD1|TRBJ1-5|few
CASSRYHAGTGAFHQPQHF
>TRBV10-3|-|TRBJ2-6|-
CAISPSRPTSISGANVLTF
>TRBV24-1|TRBD1|TRBJ1-2|many
CATSGSDRGAGLYSYTF
>TRBV15|TRBD1|TRBJ2-5|many
CATSRDRGHGETQYF
>TRBV5-1|-|TRBJ2-5|-
CASSLEYPGETQYF
>TRBV11-2|-|TRBJ1-3|-
CASSLDRGFSGNTIYF
>TRBV11-2|-|TRBJ2-1|few
CASSSIKLTSYNEQFF
>TRBV12-3/TRBV12-4|-|TRBJ2-2|-
CASVGTGELFF